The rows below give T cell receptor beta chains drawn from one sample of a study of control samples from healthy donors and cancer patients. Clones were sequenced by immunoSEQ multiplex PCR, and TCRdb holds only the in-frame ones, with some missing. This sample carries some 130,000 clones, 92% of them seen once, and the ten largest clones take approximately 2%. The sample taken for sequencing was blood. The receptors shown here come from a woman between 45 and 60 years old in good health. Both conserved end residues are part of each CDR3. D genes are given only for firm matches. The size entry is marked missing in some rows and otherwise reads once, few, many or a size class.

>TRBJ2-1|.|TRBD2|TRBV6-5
TGTGCCAGCAGTTACTCGGGCGGGAGGGCCTACAATGAGCAGTTCTTC
CASSYSGGRAYNEQFF
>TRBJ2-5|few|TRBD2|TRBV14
TGTGCCAGCAGTTCTTTTAGCGGGAGGGCGGAGACCCAGTACTTC
CASSSFSGRAETQYF
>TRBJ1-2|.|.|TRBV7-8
TGTGCCAGCAGCCGACCAGGTAACTATGGCTACACCTTC
CASSRPGNYGYTF
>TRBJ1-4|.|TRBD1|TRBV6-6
TGTGCCAGCAGGACAGGGGGCACTAATGAAAAACTGTTTTTT
CASRTGGTNEKLFF
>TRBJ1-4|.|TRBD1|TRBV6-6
TGTGCCAGCAGTTACTCCTCGGACAGGGGGCATGAAAAACTGTTTTTT
CASSYSSDRGHEKLFF
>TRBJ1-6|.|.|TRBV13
TGTGCCAGCAGCTTAAGCAGAAATTCACCCCTCCACTTT
CASSLSRNSPLHF
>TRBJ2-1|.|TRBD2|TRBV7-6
TGTGCCAGCAGCTTAGAGGCTAGCGGGAGGGGGAATGAGCAGTTCTTC
CASSLEASGRGNEQFF
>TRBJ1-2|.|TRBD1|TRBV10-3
TGTGCCATCAGCCCAACAGGGGAAGGCTACACCTTC
CAISPTGEGYTF
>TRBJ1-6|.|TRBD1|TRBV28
TGTGCCAGCAGTTCCTCAGGGGGGAGGACTTCACCCCTCCACTTT
CASSSSGGRTSPLHF
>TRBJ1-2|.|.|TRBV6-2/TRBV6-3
TGTGCCAGCAGTTACGTCCGAGGGGGTTCCTATGGCTACACCTTC
CASSYVRGGSYGYTF
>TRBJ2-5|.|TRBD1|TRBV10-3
TGTGCCATCAGTGATACCGGGACAGGGGTATGGGAGACCCAGTACTTC
CAISDTGTGVWETQYF
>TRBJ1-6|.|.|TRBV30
TGTGCCTGGAGTATGTGGCGGGGGACCGTAGGGTCACCCCTCCACTTT
CAWSMWRGTVGSPLHF
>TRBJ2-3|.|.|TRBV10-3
TGTGCCATCAGTGAGTCGATCGTTGGACACAGCACAGATACGCAGTATTTT
CAISESIVGHSTDTQYF
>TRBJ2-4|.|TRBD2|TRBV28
TGTGCCAGCAGTTTTGTGGGACTAGCGGGAGGGGGCAAAAACATTCAGTACTTC
CASSFVGLAGGGKNIQYF
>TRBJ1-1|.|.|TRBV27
TGTGCCAGCAGTTTATCCTTTAGGAGCACTGAAGCTTTCTTT
CASSLSFRSTEAFF
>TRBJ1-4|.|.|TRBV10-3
TGTGCCATCAGTGAGGGGGGGGGTGAAAAACTGTTTTTT
CAISEGGGEKLFF
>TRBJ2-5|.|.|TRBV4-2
TGTGCCAGCAGCCAAGAATTCGGGACCCCGGGGGAAGAGACCCAGTACTTC
CASSQEFGTPGEETQYF
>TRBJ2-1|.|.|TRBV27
TGTGCCAGTAGTGTCGGGATAGCGTCCGGTTACAATGAGCAGTTCTTC
CASSVGIASGYNEQFF
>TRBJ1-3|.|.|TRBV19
TGTGCCAGTAAGGACAGAGGGGGATCTGGAAACACCATATATTTT
CASKDRGGSGNTIYF
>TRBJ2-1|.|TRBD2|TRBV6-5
TGTGCCAGCAGTTCCTTTGGCGGGAGCCCCCACAATGAGCAGTTCTTC
CASSSFGGSPHNEQFF
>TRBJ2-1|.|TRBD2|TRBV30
TGTGCCTGCAGAACCGGGACTACCTTTTACAATGAGCAGTTCTTC
CACRTGTTFYNEQFF
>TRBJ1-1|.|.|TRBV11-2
TGTGCCAGCAGCTTTCAGGGGAACACTGAAGCTTTCTTT
CASSFQGNTEAFF
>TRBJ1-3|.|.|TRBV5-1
TGCGCCAGCAGCCTTGGACAGTTGGGAAACACCATATATTTT
CASSLGQLGNTIYF
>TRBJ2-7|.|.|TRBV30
TGTGCCTGGAGTGTATTGGGGGCTTACGAGCAGTACTTC
CAWSVLGAYEQYF
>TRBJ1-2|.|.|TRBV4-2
TGTGCCAGCAGCCGCAGCCAAGACAGGAGCCATGGAGACTATGGCTACACCTTC
CASSRSQDRSHGDYGYTF
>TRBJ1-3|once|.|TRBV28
TGTGCCAGCAGTTTACTCGCGGGTTCCGGAAACACCATATATTTT
CASSLLAGSGNTIYF
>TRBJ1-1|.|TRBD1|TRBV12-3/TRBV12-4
TGTGCCAGCAGTGAGACAGGGGACACTGAAGCTTTCTTT
CASSETGDTEAFF
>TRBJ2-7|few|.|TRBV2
TGTGCCAGCGTAATGGGATCTCCGAGCTACGAGCAGTACTTC
CASVMGSPSYEQYF
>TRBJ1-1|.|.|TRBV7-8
TGTGCCAGCAGCTTATGGGGCAAGAACACTGAAGCTTTCTTT
CASSLWGKNTEAFF
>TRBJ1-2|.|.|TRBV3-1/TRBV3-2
TGTGCCAGCAGCGCCGGATCGGCCCCCGGCTACACCTTC
CASSAGSAPGYTF
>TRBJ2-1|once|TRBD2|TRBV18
TGTGCCAGCTCACCCTACACTAGCGGCACTGCGGGGGAGCAGTTCTTC
CASSPYTSGTAGEQFF
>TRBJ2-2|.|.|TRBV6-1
TGTGCCAGCAGTGAATATGGCAGGGGTACCACCGGGGAGCTGTTTTTT
CASSEYGRGTTGELFF
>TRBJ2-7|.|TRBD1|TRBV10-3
TGTGCCATCTCAGTGGTTGACAGGGGGCAGCGCGAGCAGTACTTC
CAISVVDRGQREQYF
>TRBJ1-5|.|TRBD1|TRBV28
TGTGCCAGCAGTTTAACACAGGGGGCGGCATATCAGCCCCAGCATTTT
CASSLTQGAAYQPQHF
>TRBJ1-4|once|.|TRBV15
TGTGCCACCAGCAGAGGATATGAAAAACTGTTTTTT
CATSRGYEKLFF
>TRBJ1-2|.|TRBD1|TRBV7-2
TGTGCCAGCTCCGAAACCCTCGGGACAGGGGGCCGGAATGGCTACACCTTC
CASSETLGTGGRNGYTF
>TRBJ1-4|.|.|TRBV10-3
TGTGCCATCAGTGTAAGGGATAATGAAAAACTGTTTTTT
CAISVRDNEKLFF
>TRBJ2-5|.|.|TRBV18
TGTGCCAGCTCACCACCTATAATAGGGAGTCAAGAGACCCAGTACTTC
CASSPPIIGSQETQYF
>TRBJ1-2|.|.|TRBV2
TGTGCCAGCAGTAGGGACACATATGGCTACACCTTC
CASSRDTYGYTF
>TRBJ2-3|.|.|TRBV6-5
TGTGCCAGCAGTTACTGGGGGGTCTCAGATACGCAGTATTTT
CASSYWGVSDTQYF
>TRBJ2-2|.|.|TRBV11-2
TGTGCCAGCAGCTTAGTTACCTACGGCACCGGGGAGCTGTTTTTT
CASSLVTYGTGELFF